This T cell receptor (beta chain) was recorded in a study of control samples from healthy donors and cancer patients. CDR1 is SQVTM, CDR2 ANQGSEA, per germline. This CDR3 comprises 14 residues. V lost 5 bases and J lost 6; bases outside the gene matches: 8. Using immunoSEQ multiplex PCR, the repertoire was profiled, and TCRdb retains in-frame clones only, with some absent. Of approximately 70,000 clones in the sample, approximately 86% are singletons; the top ten hold 15% to 18%. This sequence joins TRBV29-1 and TRBJ2-2; 8 nucleotides align to TRBD1. Sequencing input: blood. This TCR was sampled from a man between 60 and 75 years old in good health. The CDR3 DNA is TGCAGCGTTCAGAGGCAGGGGGCATCCGGGGAGCTGTTTTTT. Encoded protein: CSVQRQGASGELFF.